These T cell receptor beta chains were read from a single sample in a study of CD8+ T cells in alopecia areata. Assay: immunoSEQ multiplex PCR; the TCRdb copy retains only in-frame clones and omits some. In the table there are approximately 150,000 clones, around two thirds of which are singletons. Sequencing was done on a sample of CD8+ T cells sorted from blood. These receptors all stem from a human donor in good health. The CDR3 runs from the conserved cysteine through the conserved F or W. A D gene is named only where the DNA matches it firmly. Where a row states a size, it is once, few, many or the class of an expanded clone; other rows omit it.

TRBJ2-7 | TRBD2 | TRBV27 | NA | TGTGCCAGCAGTTTATATGGGACTAGCGGGAGGTGGGAGCAGTACTTC | CASSLYGTSGRWEQYF
TRBJ2-5 | TRBD1 | TRBV6-5 | NA | TGTGCCAGCAGTCCCGGGACAGCCCAAGAGACCCAGTACTTC | CASSPGTAQETQYF
TRBJ2-3 | NA | TRBV5-8 | few | TGTGCCAGCAGCCCATCTTCCGGCCTCCAGGCAGATACGCAGTATTTT | CASSPSSGLQADTQYF
TRBJ2-4 | NA | TRBV2 | few | TGTGCCAGCAGTGATGCTGGGTTGAACATTCAGTACTTC | CASSDAGLNIQYF
TRBJ2-3 | NA | TRBV10-1 | NA | TGCGCCAGCAGTGAGTCTGGGGTGGGAGATACGCAGTATTTT | CASSESGVGDTQYF
TRBJ2-7 | NA | TRBV27 | NA | TGTGCCAGCAGTTTAAACGGCTACGAGCAGTACTTC | CASSLNGYEQYF
TRBJ2-3 | NA | TRBV9 | few | TGTGCCAGCAGCGTAGGGAGCGGGTTCACAGATACGCAGTATTTT | CASSVGSGFTDTQYF
TRBJ2-7 | NA | TRBV6-5 | NA | TGTGCCAGCACCTGGCAGGGGGGATACGAGCAGTACTTC | CASTWQGGYEQYF
TRBJ1-2 | TRBD1 | TRBV27 | few | TGTGCCAGCAGTGCCTGGACAGGGTCAGGTGGCTACACCTTC | CASSAWTGSGGYTF
TRBJ1-1 | NA | TRBV30 | NA | TGTGCCTGGAGTTCTACCCAGGATGAAGCTTTCTTT | CAWSSTQDEAFF
TRBJ2-7 | TRBD2 | TRBV4-1 | NA | TGCGCCAGCAGCCAATTGACTAGCGGTCCCTACGAGCAGTACTTC | CASSQLTSGPYEQYF
TRBJ1-5 | NA | TRBV19 | NA | TGTGCCAGTAGTATAGCAGGAGAGTGGGGCAATCAGCCCCAGCATTTT | CASSIAGEWGNQPQHF
TRBJ2-4 | TRBD1 | TRBV25-1 | once | TGTGCCAGCAGTGAATTGGGACAGCAGCTTCAGTACTTC | CASSELGQQLQYF
TRBJ2-7 | NA | TRBV29-1 | NA | TGCAGCGTTGAGGGGGGAGCCTACGAGCAGTACTTC | CSVEGGAYEQYF
TRBJ2-1 | NA | TRBV6-4 | NA | TGTGCCAGCAGTGACCGGACCTACAATGAGCAGTTCTTC | CASSDRTYNEQFF
TRBJ2-3 | NA | TRBV7-2 | NA | TGTGCCAGCAGCTTGGGCACTAGGCGGGATACGCAGTATTTT | CASSLGTRRDTQYF
TRBJ2-3 | TRBD1 | TRBV27 | NA | TGTGCCAGCAGTTTGGGACAGCCAGATACGCAGTATTTT | CASSLGQPDTQYF
TRBJ2-7 | TRBD2 | TRBV30 | NA | TGTGCCTGGAGGGGGTCTAGCGGGAGAAGGTCCTACGAGCAGTACTTC | CAWRGSSGRRSYEQYF
TRBJ2-1 | TRBD1 | TRBV28 | NA | TGTGCCAGCAGTTCTCGGACAGGGTTGATCAATGAGCAGTTCTTC | CASSSRTGLINEQFF
TRBJ2-3 | TRBD2 | TRBV19 | NA | TGTGCCAGCGGGACAAACTACCAACTAGCGGACCGCACAGATACGCAGTATTTT | CASGTNYQLADRTDTQYF
TRBJ2-7 | NA | TRBV11-2 | NA | TGTGCCAGCAGCTCCGGGGCTCCCGGCGAGCAGTACTTC | CASSSGAPGEQYF
TRBJ1-5 | NA | TRBV4-1 | NA | TGCGCCAGCAGCCAAGGGTCAGGGACCAATCAGCCCCAGCATTTT | CASSQGSGTNQPQHF
TRBJ2-7 | TRBD2 | TRBV5-6 | NA | TGTGCCAGCAGCGACACGGGGGGTGCCTACGAGCAGTACTTC | CASSDTGGAYEQYF
TRBJ2-3 | TRBD2 | TRBV9 | few | TGTGCCAGCAGCGTAGACAGCGGGAGCATGCCAGATACGCAGTATTTT | CASSVDSGSMPDTQYF
TRBJ2-3 | NA | TRBV7-9 | NA | TGTGCCAGCAGGGCCCCGGTCCCTCTTGGGGATACGCAGTATTTT | CASRAPVPLGDTQYF
TRBJ1-2 | NA | TRBV5-4 | NA | TGTGCCATACGTATGGGCCCCAACTATGGCTACACCTTC | CAIRMGPNYGYTF
TRBJ2-1 | NA | TRBV30 | NA | TGTGCCTGGAGTGAAAACAGTCTAGGGTACAATGAGCAGTTCTTC | CAWSENSLGYNEQFF
TRBJ2-1 | NA | TRBV27 | few | TGTGCCAGCAGACGGGGCAATGAGCAGTTCTTC | CASRRGNEQFF
TRBJ1-1 | NA | TRBV14 | once | TGTGCCAGCAGCCAGACCAGGTGGACTGAAGCTTTCTTT | CASSQTRWTEAFF
TRBJ2-3 | NA | TRBV9 | NA | TGTGCCAGCAGCGCGTCCGACGGCGGCCCCACAGATACGCAGTATTTT | CASSASDGGPTDTQYF
TRBJ2-2 | NA | TRBV4-1 | NA | TGCGCCAGTCATCAGGGGCCCTCCTTGAACACCGGGGAGCTGTTTTTT | CASHQGPSLNTGELFF
TRBJ1-1 | NA | TRBV11-2 | NA | TGTGCCAGCAGCTCCGGGTGGAGCACTGAAGCTTTCTTT | CASSSGWSTEAFF
TRBJ2-2 | NA | TRBV9 | NA | TGTGCCAGCAGCACGGGGGCCGGGGAGCTGTTTTTT | CASSTGAGELFF
TRBJ2-2 | TRBD1 | TRBV14 | NA | TGTGCCAGCAGCGACCGGGACAGCACCGGGGAGCTGTTTTTT | CASSDRDSTGELFF
TRBJ2-3 | NA | TRBV2 | NA | TGTGCCTCGCTGATCCGCACAGATACGCAGTATTTT | CASLIRTDTQYF
TRBJ2-2 | NA | TRBV19 | NA | TGTGCCAGTCAGAACACCGGGGAGCTGTTTTTT | CASQNTGELFF
TRBJ1-1 | NA | TRBV18 | NA | TGTGCCAGCTTACCGGGCCCGGGGACTGAAGCTTTCTTT | CASLPGPGTEAFF
TRBJ2-7 | NA | TRBV27 | NA | TGTGCCAGCAGTTCCCCTCAGCAGGGAACCTACGAGCAGTACTTC | CASSSPQQGTYEQYF
TRBJ2-5 | TRBD2 | TRBV9 | once | TGTGCCAGCAGCGTTAGCGGGAGGCCCGGAGAGACCCAGTACTTC | CASSVSGRPGETQYF
TRBJ2-7 | TRBD1 | TRBV7-6 | NA | TGTGCCAGCAGCTCGGGACAGGGGGCGCGAGAGCAGTACTTC | CASSSGQGAREQYF
TRBJ2-1 | TRBD2 | TRBV6-1 | NA | TGTGCCAGCAGTGAGGGTAGCGGGAGTCACGGCTCCTACAATGAGCAGTTCTTC | CASSEGSGSHGSYNEQFF
TRBJ2-7 | TRBD2 | TRBV29-1 | NA | TGCAGCGTCGCCGGGACTAGTGGATACGAGCAGTACTTC | CSVAGTSGYEQYF
TRBJ2-3 | NA | TRBV29-1 | NA | TGCAGCGTGTGCACAGATACGCAGTATTTT | CSVCTDTQYF
TRBJ1-1 | NA | TRBV9 | NA | TGTGCCAGCAGCGTAGGTAAGGGCACTGAAGCTTTCTTT | CASSVGKGTEAFF
TRBJ2-7 | TRBD1 | TRBV5-1 | few | TGCGCCAGCAGGAGGACAGGACGATACTCCTACGAGCAGTACTTC | CASRRTGRYSYEQYF
TRBJ2-7 | TRBD1 | TRBV25-1 | NA | TGTGCCAGCAGTGGGGCCTCAGGGGGAAACTACGAGCAGTACTTC | CASSGASGGNYEQYF